This passage covers 8 T cell receptor beta chains from one sample sequenced in a study of identical twins. A single record per CDR3 protein comes from TCRdb applying MiXCR to the 5' RACE reads. The sample lists fewer than 900,000 distinct CDR3 sequences; 15% to 20% were seen once. The sample also formed part of further work on T cells expressing NK-cell markers.

The sequenced sample was PBMCs. All receptors come from a woman younger than 35 in good health.

This clonotype showed up many times. The rearrangement links TRBV4-3 to TRBJ2-1; possibly TRBD2 for D (6 bases). The CDR3 is 14 amino acids. Trimming removed 0 bases at V and 5 bases at J, with 8 bases between. The germline V gene encodes CDR1 LGHNA and CDR2 YSLEER. The DNA for the CDR3 is TGCGCCAGCAGCCAAGATAGCGGTCACAATGAGCAGTTCTTC. This translates into CASSQDSGHNEQFF.

This clonotype was picked up a small number of times. This rearrangement joins TRBV11-2 to TRBJ1-4; TRBD1 is a possible D gene (5 bases). Germline CDR1 and CDR2: SGHAT and FQNNGV. Deletions cut 5 bases from V and 15 bases from J, with 22 bases between. There are 14 residues in the CDR3. CDR3 region: CASSLGDVRKTVFF. CDR3 DNA: TGTGCCAGCAGCCTAGGGGACGTCCGAAAAACGGTGTTTTTT.

As for this clonotype: The missing conserved phenylalanine or tryptophan at the end of this CDR3 makes a read error likely. The J gene is TRBJ2-7, the V gene TRBV12-3 or TRBV12-4; 8 bases are shared with TRBD1. The ends lost 6 bases at V and 0 bases at J; junction bases unmatched: 7. This CDR3 is 15 amino acids long. CDR3 coding DNA: TGTGCCAGCAGCCGGGGACAGGTAAACTCCTACGAGCAGTACTCC. As protein: CASSRGQVNSYEQYS.

The table lists this clonotype with a few counts. V gene TRBV18 combines with J gene TRBJ2-2; D gene unclear. This CDR3 is built from 13 residues. Deletions cut 0 bases from V and 6 bases from J, with 5 bases between. Germline V lookup: CDR1 KGHSH, CDR2 LQKENI. In nucleotides, the CDR3 is TGTGCCAGCTCACCACCAAGTTCCGGGGAGCTGTTTTTT. This codes for CASSPPSSGELFF.

Remarks on this clonotype: A much larger clone sits a single nucleotide away, making a read error possible. This chain uses TRBV6-5 with TRBJ2-5; D is uncertain. The germline V gene has CDR1 MNHEY and CDR2 SVGAGI. The CDR3 consists of 11 residues. V dropped 6 bases and J dropped 4 bases, with 6 bases sitting between them. The CDR3 DNA reads TGTGCCAGCAGACTGATAGAGACCCAGTACTTC. Protein product: CASRLIETQYF.

This sequence joins TRBV6-5 and TRBJ1-2; no clear D. V was pared by 0 bases and J by 5 bases, with 7 bases between. The germline gives CDR1 MNHEY, CDR2 SVGAGI. CDR3 length: 13 residues. The CDR3, as DNA: TGTGCCAGCAGTTACTCGACTTTTTATGGCTACACCTTC. Its translation: CASSYSTFYGYTF.

V and J are TRBV7-2 and TRBJ2-7; D assignment may be TRBD1 or TRBD2 (6 bases each). The CDR3 is 14 residues long. V shed 2 bases and J shed 8 bases, with 16 bases lying between them. Germline V gene lookup returns CDR1 SGHTA and CDR2 FQGNSA. CDR3 protein: CASSLIGGGGQQYF. CDR3 DNA sequence: TGTGCCAGCAGCTTAATAGGAGGGGGTGGCCAGCAGTACTTC. The variable domain in full, completed from reference TRBV7-2 and TRBJ2-7, reads GAGVSQSPSNKVTEKGKDVELRCDPISGHTALYWYRQSLGQGLEFLIYFQGNSAPDKSGLPSDRFSAERTGGSVSTLTIQRTQQEDSAVYLCASSLIGGGGQQYFGPGTRLTVT.

The V call is TRBV20-1, the J call TRBJ2-3; D is undetermined. Germline values: CDR1 DFQATT, CDR2 SNEGSKA (reference sequence). With 3 bases removed from V and 2 bases from J, the gap between germline ends came to 9 bases. The CDR3 is 13 residues long. The CDR3 sequence is CSARWGFTDTQYF. DNA of the CDR3: TGCAGTGCTAGGTGGGGATTCACAGATACGCAGTATTTT.